This is a list of T cell receptor beta chains from one sample in a study of post-analysis software for immune sequencing data. MiXCR was run by TCRdb on the PCR reads, yielding one entry per CDR3 protein. The sample lists fewer than 900,000 distinct CDR3 sequences, around 45% occurring once. The sample consisted of blood. These receptors all come from a girl aged 10-17 years with multiple sclerosis. Both conserved end residues are part of each CDR3. Rows may omit the clone size; those that give it use once, few, many or a size class.

clone_size,j_call,v_call,cdr3_aa
few,TRBJ2-3,TRBV12-3/TRBV12-4,CASTYSGPTDTQYF
few,TRBJ2-3,TRBV20-1,CSASGSESDTQYF
NA,TRBJ1-1,TRBV6-5,CASSYGPQGFTEAFF
few,TRBJ2-3,TRBV20-1,CSATESGDSTDTQYF
NA,TRBJ2-3,TRBV20-1,CSASSLAVTGTQYF
NA,TRBJ1-2,TRBV6-2/TRBV6-3,CASSYRRSIGTGPFHGYTF
NA,TRBJ1-6,TRBV10-3,CAISKGDSPLHF
NA,TRBJ2-1,TRBV7-2,CASSLASGGRLNEQFF
few,TRBJ2-7,TRBV29-1,CSVGLGSGRINEQYF
NA,TRBJ1-6,TRBV30,CAFNWGRNNSPLHF
NA,TRBJ2-5,TRBV5-6,CASSFGVGEETQYF
NA,TRBJ2-7,TRBV28,CASSPPEYEQYF
few,TRBJ2-1,TRBV7-8,CASSLGSSYSEQFF
NA,TRBJ2-7,TRBV27,CASSPDAGQRKYEQYF
NA,TRBJ2-3,TRBV7-9,CASSSHRTSGYTDTQYF
NA,NA,TRBV10-3,CAISVGRVSEQYF
few,TRBJ1-5,TRBV3-1,CASSLTGVGNQPQHF
NA,NA,TRBV7-8,CASSLMGLAVGGLDSEQYF
few,TRBJ2-5,TRBV20-1,CSAPLLGGVGQETQYF
once,TRBJ2-5,TRBV29-1,CSVDLPGSGEQYF
NA,TRBJ1-6,TRBV11-2,CASRRLRGPNSPLHF
few,TRBJ2-1,TRBV20-1,CSARGSSEGWGEQFF
NA,TRBJ2-7,TRBV29-1,CSVRTGRSYEQYF
few,TRBJ2-2,TRBV15,CATMGGYTGELFF
NA,TRBJ2-7,TRBV3-1,CASSSWPNYEQYF
many,TRBJ2-7,TRBV12-3/TRBV12-4,CASSLVGDEQYF
few,TRBJ2-3,TRBV12-3/TRBV12-4,CASSPDSGRNGDTQYF
NA,TRBJ2-1,TRBV27,CASSLHPRQGSRNEQFF
NA,TRBJ2-6,TRBV4-2,CASSQVGGRATSGANVLTF
NA,TRBJ2-1,TRBV7-3,CASSLGGRFEQFF
few,TRBJ2-4,TRBV20-1,CSAGLASKNIQYF
NA,TRBJ2-7,TRBV12-3/TRBV12-4,CASRGTDQGYEQYF
NA,TRBJ2-1,TRBV27,CASSQAFSYNEQFF
few,TRBJ1-1,TRBV5-1,CASSLPKGREAFF
NA,TRBJ2-5,TRBV20-1,CSARAGTSWEQYF
NA,TRBJ2-4,TRBV6-5,CASSYGRDKEGLAKNIQYF
NA,NA,TRBV3-1,CASSQPGTGGLNEQYF
few,TRBJ1-2,TRBV6-6,CASSYSGSLDYGYTF
NA,TRBJ2-3,TRBV7-3,CASSEGAVSTDTQYF
NA,TRBJ2-1,TRBV2,CASSEGTDNEQFF
NA,TRBJ1-1,TRBV12-3/TRBV12-4,CASSSLGSNTEAFF
once,TRBJ2-3,TRBV24-1,CATRSADTQYF
NA,NA,TRBV7-9,CASSLGALRSGSAEQYF
NA,TRBJ2-3,TRBV12-3/TRBV12-4,CASSLTSSTDTQYF
few,TRBJ1-1,TRBV3-1,CASSPPTEGYTEAFF
NA,TRBJ2-1,TRBV9,CASSVEGTAYEQFF